This T cell receptor (beta chain) was found in a study of blood T cell repertoires in COVID-19 (dated by TCRdb to 2020 to 2021). About the study as a whole: Collaborator samples came from the United States, Italy and Spain and covered acute and convalescent phases of COVID-19. The material from the prospective study consisted of cDNA or gDNA derived from T cells, B-cell-depleted T cells, or PBMCs. Subjects who had been exposed to COVID-19, were actively infected with it, or had recovered from it provided the deeply sampled blood TCRbeta repertoires that made up the dataset. The repertoires were released in a freely available public database meant as a resource for research on the immune response to SARS-CoV-2. The samples were drawn from two sources: the first 160 participants of the ongoing ImmuneRACE study, and fewer than 1,500 subjects contributed by 6 global collaborators. The sample metadata nearly always contained a de-identified subject ID, COVID-19 status, age in years and sex. Where available, HLA class I and class II types were obtained from metadata supplied by the sample provider rather than from assay-based typing. Here is what the overall study found, with its caveats: Clinical and demographic metadata were provided uncurated, with the amount varying by source and participant.

Enrolling through a virtual design, the prospective study's participants ranged in age from roughly 18 to 95 years and lived across 24 United States geographic areas. In the prospective study, participants were assigned to cohorts based on the clinical history participants reported in a screening survey and a study questionnaire. ImmuneRACE Cohort 3 recovered participants were defined by two consecutive negative NP/OP PCR tests, healthcare professional clearance, or symptom resolution. Each participant in the prospective study had whole blood, serum and a nasopharyngeal or oropharyngeal swab collected by mobile phlebotomists. Prospective study participants could optionally give additional blood draws and questionnaires over a roughly two-month period. Blood samples from the prospective study were shipped frozen or at room temperature prior to DNA extraction. The immunoSEQ Assay, a bias-controlled multiplex PCR, was used to amplify TCRbeta CDR3 regions from genomic DNA. For the original study's pipeline: Within the assay, amplification of reference gene primers was used to estimate how many nucleated cells each sample contained. Sequence reads were collapsed and filtered to measure the absolute abundance of every unique TCRbeta CDR3 rearrangement. For each sample, productive Simpson clonality was calculated as the square root of Simpson's diversity index across productive rearrangements. This immuneACCESS table, as held by TCRdb, lists in-frame sequences with V and J called but not all clones. Of the missing ones, under half trace to an unresolved V gene in checked studies; the others have no known cause. V, J and clone size are taken as reported in that table, and D and trimming were inferred from the DNA itself. The sample table contains approximately 290,000 clones; only one count was recorded for 75% to 95% of them. In total, the top ten clones hold roughly 1.1% of the sample.

A note on this clone: The antigen it binds to is not known. Per-nucleotide qualities are absent, and no much larger clonotype sits a single base away.

The CDR3 goes from the cysteine to the phenylalanine over 18 residues. Only the CDR3 DNA is retained, 54 bases long and in frame from the first base. From a lookup of the germline V gene, CDR1 and CDR2 are MNHEY and SVGEGT. Germline trimming amounts to 6 bases on V and 3 bases on J, with 10 as the count of junction bases outside the gene matches. Material: PBMCs or T cells enriched from blood (not recorded which). Recombination connected TRBV6-2 or TRBV6-3 to TRBJ2-2, with 13 bases in between that match TRBD2. This sequence originates from a woman in her twenties or thirties who had recovered from COVID-19. The bases read TGTGCCAGCAGCAACTATCCTGGACTAGCGGGAGACACCGGGGAGCTGTTTTTT. Its protein is CASSNYPGLAGDTGELFF.